This T cell receptor (beta chain) was recorded in a study of blood T cell repertoires in COVID-19. For the study at large: Nucleic acid was either cDNA or gDNA, and it came from T cells, B-cell-depleted T cells, or PBMCs.

The length of the CDR3 is 14 residues. Trimming took 3 bases from V and 2 from J; bases not matched to a gene: 3. CDR1 is LNHNV, CDR2 YYDKDF, per germline (reference sequence). In the original analysis: Estimation of nucleated cell counts was performed using reference gene primer amplification. Using immunoSEQ multiplex PCR, the repertoire was profiled, and TCRdb retains in-frame clones only, with some absent. The V and J calls and the clone size are those of that table, but D and trimming were determined from the DNA. The sample carries some 290,000 clones, 85% to 90% recorded once. The Seattle patients joined while their infection was active and were tracked longitudinally afterward.

The chain combines TRBV15 with TRBJ2-7; TRBD1 matches 8 bases. The receptor's source is a woman younger than 45 with COVID-19, enrolled during active disease. The sequenced sample was peripheral blood. CDR3 sequence reads: CATSSRGQTYEQYF. The CDR3 DNA sequence: TGTGCCACCAGCAGCAGGGGGCAAACCTACGAGCAGTACTTC.